The rows below give T cell receptor beta chains drawn from one sample of a study of PD-L1 blockade in urothelial cancer. The assay was immunoSEQ multiplex PCR, and TCRdb's table has in-frame clones only and misses some. The sample has roughly 25,000 clones, roughly 83% seen once. The sequences come from PBMCs, collected around atezolizumab (anti-PD-L1) treatment. These TCRs come from a man in his sixties or seventies with urothelial cancer. CDR3s include the opening cysteine and the closing phenylalanine or tryptophan. D genes are given only for firm matches. Clone size, where shown, is once, few, many, or a class for clones that have expanded.

cdr3_aa: CAWSPAPRLAATYEQYF; cdr3_nt: TGTGCCTGGAGTCCTGCCCCTAGACTAGCGGCAACCTACGAGCAGTACTTC; v_call: TRBV30; d_call: TRBD2; j_call: TRBJ2-7; clone_size: once
cdr3_aa: CASSFASSSYNEQFF; cdr3_nt: TGTGCCAGCAGTTTTGCATCGAGCTCCTACAATGAGCAGTTCTTC; v_call: TRBV27; d_call: NA; j_call: TRBJ2-1; clone_size: NA
cdr3_aa: CASAVGGLSTDTQYF; cdr3_nt: TGTGCCAGCGCTGTTGGCGGCCTAAGCACAGATACGCAGTATTTT; v_call: TRBV9; d_call: NA; j_call: TRBJ2-3; clone_size: NA
cdr3_aa: CASREEDRALDTQYF; cdr3_nt: TGTGCCAGCAGGGAGGAGGACAGGGCGTTGGATACGCAGTATTTT; v_call: TRBV6-6; d_call: TRBD1; j_call: TRBJ2-3; clone_size: once
cdr3_aa: CASSLSGTGTEKLFF; cdr3_nt: TGCGCCAGCAGCTTGTCCGGGACAGGCACCGAAAAACTGTTTTTT; v_call: TRBV5-1; d_call: TRBD1; j_call: TRBJ1-4; clone_size: few
cdr3_aa: CASSLLGGGRSYNEQFF; cdr3_nt: TGTGCCAGCAGTTTATTGGGGGGAGGGAGATCCTACAATGAGCAGTTCTTC; v_call: TRBV27; d_call: TRBD2; j_call: TRBJ2-1; clone_size: NA
cdr3_aa: CASSLVAGGNQPQHF; cdr3_nt: TGCGCCAGCAGCTTGGTGGCAGGGGGCAATCAGCCCCAGCATTTT; v_call: TRBV5-1; d_call: NA; j_call: TRBJ1-5; clone_size: NA
cdr3_aa: CASSSRQGYNYGYTF; cdr3_nt: TGTGCCAGCAGTTCACGGCAGGGCTATAACTATGGCTACACCTTC; v_call: TRBV28; d_call: NA; j_call: TRBJ1-2; clone_size: NA
cdr3_aa: CASAQTSSLTDTQYF; cdr3_nt: TGTGCCAGCGCTCAGACATCTTCCCTCACAGATACGCAGTATTTT; v_call: TRBV6-5; d_call: NA; j_call: TRBJ2-3; clone_size: NA
cdr3_aa: CASSAGTSSYEQYF; cdr3_nt: TGCGCCAGCAGTGCCGGGACTAGCTCCTACGAGCAGTACTTC; v_call: TRBV10-2; d_call: TRBD2; j_call: TRBJ2-7; clone_size: NA
cdr3_aa: CASSQRTSGGLGFNEQFF; cdr3_nt: TGTGCCAGCAGCCAAAGGACTAGCGGGGGCCTAGGGTTCAATGAGCAGTTCTTC; v_call: TRBV4-2; d_call: TRBD2; j_call: TRBJ2-1; clone_size: NA
cdr3_aa: CASARGWETQYF; cdr3_nt: TGTGCCAGCGCGCGGGGGTGGGAGACCCAGTACTTC; v_call: TRBV2; d_call: TRBD2; j_call: TRBJ2-5; clone_size: NA
cdr3_aa: CASSESARQETQYF; cdr3_nt: TGTGCCAGCAGTGAATCGGCTAGACAAGAGACCCAGTACTTC; v_call: TRBV6-1; d_call: NA; j_call: TRBJ2-5; clone_size: NA
cdr3_aa: CASSPGTSVATDTQYF; cdr3_nt: TGTGCCAGCTCACCGGGGACTAGCGTCGCCACAGATACGCAGTATTTT; v_call: TRBV18; d_call: TRBD2; j_call: TRBJ2-3; clone_size: few
cdr3_aa: CASSPRGYYGYTF; cdr3_nt: TGTGCCAGTAGCCCAAGGGGGTACTATGGCTACACCTTC; v_call: TRBV19; d_call: NA; j_call: TRBJ1-2; clone_size: NA
cdr3_aa: CASSLAPLETQYF; cdr3_nt: TGTGCCAGCAGCTTAGCCCCCTTAGAGACCCAGTACTTC; v_call: TRBV11-3; d_call: NA; j_call: TRBJ2-5; clone_size: NA
cdr3_aa: CARQGRKGTIYF; cdr3_nt: TGTGCCCGCCAGGGGCGAAAGGGCACCATATATTTT; v_call: TRBV30; d_call: NA; j_call: TRBJ1-3; clone_size: NA
cdr3_aa: CASSLTRGNEQFF; cdr3_nt: TGTGCCAGTAGTCTGACACGGGGCAATGAGCAGTTCTTC; v_call: TRBV19; d_call: NA; j_call: TRBJ2-1; clone_size: NA
cdr3_aa: CASSPKLGTGDTEAFF; cdr3_nt: TGTGCCAGCAGCCCCAAATTGGGGACAGGGGACACTGAAGCTTTCTTT; v_call: TRBV5-4; d_call: TRBD1; j_call: TRBJ1-1; clone_size: once
cdr3_aa: CAISVTANTEAFF; cdr3_nt: TGTGCCATCAGCGTGACAGCGAACACTGAAGCTTTCTTT; v_call: TRBV10-3; d_call: NA; j_call: TRBJ1-1; clone_size: NA
cdr3_aa: CASSLGPSGETQYF; cdr3_nt: TGTGCTAGCAGCTTAGGGCCTTCGGGGGAGACCCAGTACTTC; v_call: TRBV7-7; d_call: NA; j_call: TRBJ2-5; clone_size: NA
cdr3_aa: CASSVYGTGGSGELFF; cdr3_nt: TGTGCCAGCAGCGTATACGGGACTGGGGGGTCCGGGGAGCTGTTTTTT; v_call: TRBV9; d_call: NA; j_call: TRBJ2-2; clone_size: NA
cdr3_aa: CASSVEGGRTDTQYF; cdr3_nt: TGTGCCAGCAGCGTAGAAGGCGGGAGAACAGATACGCAGTATTTT; v_call: TRBV9; d_call: TRBD2; j_call: TRBJ2-3; clone_size: NA
cdr3_aa: CASRTQLEQAYEQYF; cdr3_nt: TGTGCCAGCAGGACCCAACTAGAGCAAGCCTACGAGCAGTACTTC; v_call: TRBV2; d_call: NA; j_call: TRBJ2-7; clone_size: NA
cdr3_aa: CASSLTTGQGAPNGYTF; cdr3_nt: TGTGCCAGCAGCTTAACAACGGGACAGGGGGCGCCGAACGGCTACACCTTC; v_call: TRBV7-9; d_call: TRBD1; j_call: TRBJ1-2; clone_size: NA
cdr3_aa: CASRLLSGQETQYF; cdr3_nt: TGTGCCAGCAGGTTGCTCAGCGGGCAAGAGACCCAGTACTTC; v_call: TRBV5-5; d_call: NA; j_call: TRBJ2-5; clone_size: few
cdr3_aa: CATRTGGAEETQYF; cdr3_nt: TGTGCCACCCGGACAGGGGGAGCGGAAGAGACCCAGTACTTC; v_call: TRBV27; d_call: TRBD1; j_call: TRBJ2-5; clone_size: NA
cdr3_aa: CASSYDGITEAFF; cdr3_nt: TGTGCCAGCAGTTACGACGGGATCACTGAAGCTTTCTTT; v_call: TRBV6-6; d_call: NA; j_call: TRBJ1-1; clone_size: NA
cdr3_aa: CASSDSFGGNTEAFF; cdr3_nt: TGTGCCAGCAGTGATAGTTTTGGAGGGAACACTGAAGCTTTCTTT; v_call: TRBV2; d_call: NA; j_call: TRBJ1-1; clone_size: NA
cdr3_aa: CASSPGGFTPTASQYF; cdr3_nt: TGTGCCAGCAGCCCGGGGGGATTCACTCCGACCGCTTCGCAGTATTTT; v_call: TRBV5-4; d_call: TRBD2; j_call: TRBJ2-3; clone_size: NA
cdr3_aa: CASSLASTGELFF; cdr3_nt: TGTGCCAGCAGCTTGGCTTCCACCGGGGAGCTGTTTTTT; v_call: TRBV5-4; d_call: NA; j_call: TRBJ2-2; clone_size: NA
cdr3_aa: CASSLAGGATEETQYF; cdr3_nt: TGTGCCAGCAGTTTGGCGGGAGGCGCGACAGAAGAGACCCAGTACTTC; v_call: TRBV28; d_call: TRBD2; j_call: TRBJ2-5; clone_size: NA
cdr3_aa: CASSHTQGEETQYF; cdr3_nt: TGTGCCAGCAGCCATACACAGGGAGAGGAGACCCAGTACTTC; v_call: TRBV7-9; d_call: NA; j_call: TRBJ2-5; clone_size: NA
cdr3_aa: CASSDREGFTDTQYF; cdr3_nt: TGTGCCAGTAGTGACCGGGAGGGATTCACAGATACGCAGTATTTT; v_call: TRBV19; d_call: TRBD2; j_call: TRBJ2-3; clone_size: NA
cdr3_aa: CASIWDRALSGNTIYF; cdr3_nt: TGTGCCAGCATATGGGACAGGGCCCTCTCTGGAAACACCATATATTTT; v_call: TRBV6-4; d_call: TRBD1; j_call: TRBJ1-3; clone_size: once
cdr3_aa: CASSPYLYGYTF; cdr3_nt: TGTGCCAGCAGCCCCTACCTCTATGGCTACACCTTC; v_call: TRBV14; d_call: NA; j_call: TRBJ1-2; clone_size: NA
cdr3_aa: CASSIGGQGHYEQYF; cdr3_nt: TGTGCCAGTAGTATTGGCGGACAGGGGCACTACGAGCAGTACTTC; v_call: TRBV19; d_call: TRBD1; j_call: TRBJ2-7; clone_size: NA
cdr3_aa: CASSFRQGGEKLFF; cdr3_nt: TGTGCCAGCAGCTTCAGACAGGGGGGGGAAAAACTGTTTTTT; v_call: TRBV2; d_call: TRBD1; j_call: TRBJ1-4; clone_size: NA
cdr3_aa: CASSPDRGQGYTF; cdr3_nt: TGTGCCAGCAGCCCCGACAGGGGTCAAGGCTACACCTTC; v_call: TRBV11-2; d_call: TRBD1; j_call: TRBJ1-2; clone_size: once
cdr3_aa: CSVGYRDRVWGEQYF; cdr3_nt: TGCAGCGTGGGGTACCGGGACAGGGTATGGGGCGAGCAGTACTTC; v_call: TRBV29-1; d_call: TRBD1; j_call: TRBJ2-7; clone_size: NA
cdr3_aa: CASSFSGTMNTGELFF; cdr3_nt: TGTGCCAGCAGCTTCTCCGGGACAATGAACACCGGGGAGCTGTTTTTT; v_call: TRBV5-6; d_call: NA; j_call: TRBJ2-2; clone_size: NA
cdr3_aa: CASSAVTGNEKLFF; cdr3_nt: TGTGCCAGCAGTGCCGTGACGGGAAATGAAAAACTGTTTTTT; v_call: TRBV2; d_call: NA; j_call: TRBJ1-4; clone_size: NA
cdr3_aa: CASSLSARGSQETQYF; cdr3_nt: TGTGCCAGCTCACTTTCAGCCAGGGGGAGTCAAGAGACCCAGTACTTC; v_call: TRBV18; d_call: TRBD1; j_call: TRBJ2-5; clone_size: NA
cdr3_aa: CASSQTSLASNTGELFF; cdr3_nt: TGTGCCAGCAGTCAAACGTCGCTAGCGTCGAACACCGGGGAGCTGTTTTTT; v_call: TRBV2; d_call: NA; j_call: TRBJ2-2; clone_size: NA
cdr3_aa: CASSVGPDNNEQFF; cdr3_nt: TGTGCCAGCAGCGTAGGGCCCGATAACAATGAGCAGTTCTTC; v_call: TRBV9; d_call: NA; j_call: TRBJ2-1; clone_size: few
cdr3_aa: CASSLAGDSTYEQYF; cdr3_nt: TGCGCCAGCAGCTTGGCCGGTGACAGTACCTACGAGCAGTACTTC; v_call: TRBV5-1; d_call: NA; j_call: TRBJ2-7; clone_size: NA
cdr3_aa: CASSTGTSFTFQFF; cdr3_nt: TGTGCCAGCAGTACCGGGACTAGCTTCACCTTTCAGTTCTTC; v_call: TRBV6-1; d_call: TRBD2; j_call: TRBJ2-1; clone_size: NA
cdr3_aa: CASSLSRAVRYNEQFF; cdr3_nt: TGTGCCAGCAGTTTATCCAGGGCAGTAAGGTACAATGAGCAGTTCTTC; v_call: TRBV27; d_call: NA; j_call: TRBJ2-1; clone_size: NA
cdr3_aa: CASTRLPGQGYGYTF; cdr3_nt: TGCGCCAGCACCCGCTTACCGGGACAGGGCTATGGCTACACCTTC; v_call: TRBV5-1; d_call: TRBD1; j_call: TRBJ1-2; clone_size: NA
cdr3_aa: CASSLTSGSYNEQFF; cdr3_nt: TGTGCCAGCAGCTTGACTAGCGGTTCCTACAATGAGCAGTTCTTC; v_call: TRBV11-2; d_call: TRBD2; j_call: TRBJ2-1; clone_size: few
cdr3_aa: CASSYSRQGYEKLFF; cdr3_nt: TGTGCCAGCAGTTACTCGAGGCAGGGTTATGAAAAACTGTTTTTT; v_call: TRBV6-5; d_call: NA; j_call: TRBJ1-4; clone_size: NA
cdr3_aa: CASSDSFRGLSEAFF; cdr3_nt: TGTGCCAGCAGTGACTCATTCAGGGGGCTGTCTGAAGCTTTCTTT; v_call: TRBV6-4; d_call: TRBD1; j_call: TRBJ1-1; clone_size: once
cdr3_aa: CSVSTGLTFGEQYF; cdr3_nt: TGCAGCGTGTCGACAGGGTTAACCTTTGGCGAGCAGTACTTC; v_call: TRBV29-1; d_call: TRBD1; j_call: TRBJ2-7; clone_size: NA
cdr3_aa: CASSVGTGGDLSEQYF; cdr3_nt: TGTGCCAGCAGCGTAGGGACAGGGGGCGATCTCTCCGAGCAGTACTTC; v_call: TRBV9; d_call: TRBD1; j_call: TRBJ2-7; clone_size: NA
cdr3_aa: CASSTGYEQYF; cdr3_nt: TGTGCCAGTAGTACGGGCTACGAGCAGTACTTC; v_call: TRBV19; d_call: NA; j_call: TRBJ2-7; clone_size: NA
cdr3_aa: CASSLRTRGPPEQYF; cdr3_nt: TGTGCCAGCAGCTTAAGGACTAGAGGGCCACCCGAGCAGTACTTC; v_call: TRBV7-9; d_call: TRBD2; j_call: TRBJ2-7; clone_size: NA
cdr3_aa: CASSSYQETQYF; cdr3_nt: TGTGCCAGCAGCTCGTACCAAGAGACCCAGTACTTC; v_call: TRBV14; d_call: NA; j_call: TRBJ2-5; clone_size: few